The TCR beta chain under discussion was sequenced for a study of T cell responses to AZD1222 COVID-19 vaccine. The CDR3 loop spans 15 amino acids. V was clipped by 3 bases and J by 6 bases, with 15 bases between them. CDR1 and CDR2 (germline): LNHDA, SQIVND (reference sequence). The protocol was immunoSEQ multiplex PCR, while the TCRdb copy is restricted to in-frame clones and leaves out a portion. This table has 95,000 to 150,000 clones, approximately 92% appearing once. Sample: peripheral blood, taken on day 0 of AZD1222 vaccination. The chain couples TRBV19 to TRBJ1-5, with D perhaps TRBD1 (6 bases). The TCR comes from an adult in good health. The CDR3 bases are TGTGCCAGTAGTATGGTACGGGGGGCCAGTCAGCCCCAGCATTTT. Amino acid sequence: CASSMVRGASQPQHF.